Below, one T cell receptor (beta chain) is given with its context. What it binds is unknown. Anyone with autoimmune disease history or systemic immunosuppression was excluded. Germline CDR1 reads SGHTA; CDR2 reads FQGNSA. This CDR3 has 15 residues. The V end lost 1 base, the J end lost 0 bases, and 7 bases lay between the germline ends. The data were produced by immunoSEQ multiplex PCR, yet TCRdb's version contains in-frame clones alone and is incomplete. The table shows tens of thousands of clones, with 90% occurring only once. The data were taken from a study of OX40 agonist ivuxolimab in advanced cancers. Study-wide background: The patients received ivuxolimab by intravenous route every 2 weeks at 0.01 to 10 mg/kg. Partial responses were achieved by three patients, one with hepatocellular carcinoma and two with cutaneous melanoma. Whole-study findings and limits: Individuals who were partial responders at 0.1-3.0 mg/kg had clonal expansion that ranked among the lowest.

The V and J genes are TRBV7-2 and TRBJ2-1; D call uncertain. The sequence was obtained from an adult with an advanced solid tumor such as melanoma, head and neck, liver or kidney cancer. Source: CD4+ or CD8+ T cells sorted from blood, taken in a trial of the OX40 agonist ivuxolimab. The CDR3 sequence: CASSLGLSSYNEQFF. As DNA, the CDR3 is TGTGCCAGCAGCTTAGGCTTAAGCTCCTACAATGAGCAGTTCTTC.